These 26 T cell receptor beta chains originate from one sample sequenced in a study of identical twins. TCRdb re-analysed the 5' RACE reads in MiXCR, keeping a single row per CDR3 protein. Here the sample spans about 240,000 distinct CDR3 sequences, approximately 10% being singletons. Specimen: memory T cells sorted from blood. All receptors derive from a man aged 50-60 years in good health.

The chain recombines TRBV20-1 with TRBJ1-1; D is perhaps TRBD1 (6 bases). V lost 4 bases and J 1 base, leaving 10 bases between the germline ends. The germline gives CDR1 DFQATT, CDR2 SNEGSKA (reference sequence). CDR3 length: 13 residues. The CDR3 DNA follows: TGCAGTGCTACAAGCAGGGGGAACACTGAAGCTTTCTTT. Its protein is CSATSRGNTEAFF.

Details on this clonotype: A much larger clone is a single base away; this may be a read error. The V and J genes are TRBV5-1 and TRBJ2-3; 15 bases match TRBD2. The CDR3 totals 16 residues. CDR1 is SGHRS, CDR2 YFSETQ, per germline. The CDR3 nucleotides are TGCGCCAGCAGCACGGGACTAGCGGGGGGAACAGATACGCTGTATTTT. This codes for CASSTGLAGGTDTLYF.

This chain uses TRBV7-8 with TRBJ2-1; tentative D call: TRBD1 (5 bases). This CDR3 has 13 residues. Germline V lookup: CDR1 SGHVS, CDR2 FQNEAQ. Trimming stripped 1 base from V and 9 bases from J, with 10 bases between. CDR3 residues: CASSLDFQGEQFF. As DNA, the CDR3 is TGTGCCAGCAGCTTAGACTTCCAGGGTGAGCAGTTCTTC.

The chain links TRBV28 to TRBJ2-1; possible D gene TRBD2, 5 bases. Per the germline V gene, CDR1 is MDHEN and CDR2 is SYDVKM. Trimming left V 6 bases short and J 5 bases short, with 17 bases between. The CDR3 consists of 15 residues. The CDR3 region is CASRETGFRNNEQFF. The CDR3 DNA reads as TGTGCCAGCAGAGAGACGGGATTTAGGAACAATGAGCAGTTCTTC.

This clonotype was found a few times. The chain couples TRBV5-1 to TRBJ1-1; 9 nucleotides agree with TRBD1. The V gene's germline CDR1 is SGHRS and CDR2 YFSETQ. The CDR3 sequence is 13 residues long. Trimming cost V 7 bases and J 0 bases; bases outside gene matches: 1. The CDR3 sequence: CASRDRVNTEAFF. DNA for the CDR3: TGCGCCAGCCGGGACAGGGTGAACACTGAAGCTTTCTTT.

This clonotype was detected many times. The rearrangement uses TRBV20-1 and TRBJ1-5; weak D call: TRBD1 (5 bases). Per the germline V gene, CDR1 is DFQATT and CDR2 is SNEGSKA (reference sequence). The CDR3 consists of 16 residues. V shed 1 base and J shed 2 bases, with 15 bases lying between them. CDR3 amino acids: CSARVPTGLRNQPQHF. Here the CDR3 DNA reads TGCAGTGCTAGAGTTCCCACGGGACTGCGCAATCAGCCCCAGCATTTT.

This clonotype was counted many times. The rearrangement links TRBV9 to TRBJ2-3, with D maybe TRBD1 (6 bases). This CDR3 region has 14 residues. Trimming took 2 bases from V and 2 from J, leaving 9 bases between them. In germline, CDR1 is SGDLS, CDR2 YYNGEE. The CDR3 DNA follows: TGTGCCAGCAGCGTGCAGGGGTACACAGATACGCAGTATTTT. Encoded protein: CASSVQGYTDTQYF.

This clonotype was picked up a small number of times. The J gene is TRBJ2-2, the V gene TRBV10-3, with 9 positions matching TRBD1. Trimming took 4 bases from V and 6 from J; bases not matched to a gene: 9. The CDR3 contains 16 residues. CDR1 is ENHRY and CDR2 is SYGVKD in the germline V gene. CDR3 region: CAISADRGYDSGELFF. The CDR3 DNA follows: TGTGCCATCAGTGCGGACAGGGGATATGATTCCGGGGAGCTGTTTTTT.

The rearrangement joins TRBV7-9 to TRBJ2-5, with TRBD1 matching over 9 bases. There are 16 residues in the CDR3. The germline gives CDR1 SEHNR, CDR2 FQNEAQ (reference sequence). J was trimmed by 2 bases and V by 5 bases; bases with no gene match: 9. For the CDR3, the DNA is TGTGCCAGCAGCGCTACCGGGACAGGGACACAAGAGACCCAGTACTTC. Amino acid sequence: CASSATGTGTQETQYF.

At least ten counts were recorded for this clonotype. The CDR3 reads CASGIGRDTEAFF. The DNA of the CDR3 is TGTGCCAGCGGTATTGGCAGGGACACTGAAGCTTTCTTT. The chain has TRBV2 and TRBJ1-1; TRBD1 might be the D (5 bases). Trimming left V 8 bases short and J 3 bases short, with 13 bases between. The CDR3 is 13 residues long. The germline V gene encodes CDR1 SNHLY and CDR2 FYNNEI.

The table lists this clonotype with many counts. The V call is TRBV5-1, the J call TRBJ1-5, with D perhaps TRBD1 (6 bases). CDR3 size: 16 residues. Germline CDR1 is SGHRS and CDR2 is YFSETQ. V was clipped by 3 bases and J by 3 bases, with 16 bases between them. CDR3 residues: CASSYGLQGSNQPQHF. CDR3 coding DNA: TGCGCCAGCAGCTACGGATTACAGGGCTCCAATCAGCCCCAGCATTTT. Together with reference TRBV5-1 and TRBJ1-5, the CDR3 gives the full variable domain: KAGVTQTPRYLIKTRGQQVTLSCSPISGHRSVSWYQQTPGQGLQFLFEYFSETQRNKGNFPGRFSGRQFSNSRSEMNVSTLELGDSALYLCASSYGLQGSNQPQHFGDGTRLSIL.

This clonotype has at least ten counts. The gene calls are TRBV19 and TRBJ1-5; 9 positions match TRBD1. Trimming removed 4 bases from V and 9 bases from J; junction bases left unmatched: 7. CDR1 is LNHDA and CDR2 is SQIVND in the germline V gene (reference sequence). The CDR3 extends over 14 amino acids. CDR3 residues: CASSTGQGRGPQHF. The CDR3 DNA reads TGTGCCAGTAGTACGGGACAGGGAAGAGGGCCCCAGCATTTT.

This clonotype was picked up a small number of times. The chain recombines TRBV21-1 with TRBJ2-1; the table's D call of TRBD1 was not tested on the DNA. TRBV21-1 is a recognized pseudogene. The CDR3 has 16 residues. As DNA, the CDR3 is TGTGCCAGCAGCAAAGAGGCCACAGGGGTATACAATGAGCAGTTCTTC. Its translation is CASSKEATGVYNEQFF.

This clonotype has just a few counts. This chain links TRBV2 with TRBJ2-1, with 7 bases aligning to TRBD2. V was clipped by 4 bases and J by 3 bases; unmatched bases: 9. Germline CDR1 is SNHLY and CDR2 is FYNNEI. CDR3 length: 16 residues. The CDR3 nucleotides read TGTGCCAGCAGTGGGTCAGGACTAGTGAGCTACAATGAGCAGTTCTTC. This gives the protein CASSGSGLVSYNEQFF.

This clonotype was found many times. The chain links TRBV7-2 to TRBJ2-7, with 9 bases identical to TRBD2. Germline loops: CDR1 SGHTA, CDR2 FQGNSA. The V gene end was trimmed by 5 bases and the J gene end by 6 bases; junction bases not matched to a gene: 8. The CDR3 runs 14 residues. The CDR3 coding sequence is TGTGCCAGCAGCCCACGGAGCGGGGGGATCGAGCAGTACTTC. Protein sequence: CASSPRSGGIEQYF.

The CDR3 DNA reads TGTGCCAGCAGCGCAAGCGGGGGGGCCTCCTACGAGCAGTACTTC. It translates to CASSASGGASYEQYF. V and J are TRBV5-4 and TRBJ2-7; 10 bases agree with TRBD2. CDR3 length: 15 amino acids. The germline V gene has CDR1 SGHNT and CDR2 YYREEE (reference sequence). The V and J ends lost 4 bases and 0 bases, in that order; junction bases with no gene match: 4.

This clonotype has ten or more counts. The chain links TRBV6-1 to TRBJ2-3, with 7 bases fitting TRBD2. Germline-derived CDR1 and CDR2 are MNHNS and SASEGT. This CDR3 region has 16 residues. V was clipped by 5 bases and J by 2 bases; unmatched bases: 10. CDR3 bases: TGTGCCAGCAGTCGAACTAGCGTCCCTGACACAGATACGCAGTATTTT. Encoded protein: CASSRTSVPDTDTQYF.

This clonotype was seen a handful of times. The chain employs TRBV6-1 and TRBJ1-2, with a weak D call TRBD1 (6 bases). Trimming pared 4 bases from V and 4 bases from J, leaving 13 bases between. CDR1 is MNHNS, CDR2 SASEGT, per germline. This CDR3 has 14 residues. The chain's CDR3 is CASSGVDRAYGYTF. CDR3 DNA sequence: TGTGCCAGCAGTGGGGTGGACAGAGCCTATGGCTACACCTTC.

This clonotype was detected only a few times. The chain couples TRBV7-9 to TRBJ2-5, with 7 bases lining up with TRBD1. There are 17 residues in the CDR3. V gave up 4 bases and J gave up 0 bases; unmatched junction bases: 11. Germline CDR1 SEHNR, CDR2 FQNEAQ (reference sequence). The CDR3 DNA sequence: TGTGCCAGCAGCTCCCCCCACCAAGACAGGGACCAAGAGACCCAGTACTTC. Translating it yields CASSSPHQDRDQETQYF.

In its sample, this clonotype was seen a few times. The chain recombines TRBV14 with TRBJ2-3; 9 nucleotides align to TRBD2. Germline assignment: CDR1 SGHDN and CDR2 FVKESK. V lost 0 bases, J lost 6 bases, and 7 bases stayed unmatched. The CDR3 runs to 16 residues. The CDR3, as DNA: TGTGCCAGCAGCCAAGATCGGGTAGCGGGGGTGGATACGCAGTATTTT. Residues: CASSQDRVAGVDTQYF. Drawing the rest from reference TRBV14 and TRBJ2-3, the complete variable domain is EAGVTQFPSHSVIEKGQTVTLRCDPISGHDNLYWYRRVMGKEIKFLLHFVKESKQDESGMPNNRFLAERTGGTYSTLKVQPAELEDSGVYFCASSQDRVAGVDTQYFGPGTRLTVL.

This clonotype was recorded at least ten times. The rearrangement links TRBV20-1 to TRBJ2-4; D remains ambiguous. Looked up from germline, CDR1 is DFQATT and CDR2 is SNEGSKA (reference sequence). Trimming cost V 0 bases and J 0 bases, with 9 bases left between them. The CDR3 is 15 amino acids. The CDR3 spells CSARETVLAKNIQYF. For the CDR3, the DNA is TGCAGTGCTAGAGAAACTGTTTTAGCCAAAAACATTCAGTACTTC.

The chain carries TRBV5-1 and TRBJ1-1; D perhaps matches TRBD1 (5 bases). Trimming took off 5 bases at V and 2 bases at J, with 10 bases between the two ends. This CDR3 is 13 amino acids long. CDR1 and CDR2 (germline): SGHRS, YFSETQ. CDR3 nucleotides: TGCGCCAGCAGATTTCAGGGAAACACTGAAGCTTTCTTT. As protein: CASRFQGNTEAFF. Variable domain in full (rest from reference TRBV5-1 and TRBJ1-1): KAGVTQTPRYLIKTRGQQVTLSCSPISGHRSVSWYQQTPGQGLQFLFEYFSETQRNKGNFPGRFSGRQFSNSRSEMNVSTLELGDSALYLCASRFQGNTEAFFGQGTRLTVV.

CDR3 nucleotide sequence: TGTGCCAGCAGCGCTCACACAGGGCAAACCGGGGAGCTGTTTTTT. This gives the protein CASSAHTGQTGELFF. The chain recombines TRBV9 with TRBJ2-2; TRBD1 might be the D (6 bases). Germline-derived CDR1 and CDR2 are SGDLS and YYNGEE. V was shortened by 3 bases and J by 5 bases, with 14 bases between the two germline ends. The CDR3 spans 15 residues.

This clonotype was seen at least ten times. This rearrangement joins TRBV11-1 to TRBJ2-1; D is perhaps TRBD2 (6 bases). The V and J ends lost 5 bases and 3 bases respectively, with 26 bases between them. In germline, CDR1 is SGHAT, CDR2 FQDESV (reference sequence). The CDR3 has 19 amino acids. CDR3 protein: CASSVRSGLNLPSYNEQFF. The CDR3 bases are TGTGCCAGCAGCGTAAGATCGGGACTTAACCTCCCAAGCTACAATGAGCAGTTCTTC. Looking up the rest from reference TRBV11-1 and TRBJ2-1 gives the full variable domain: EAEVAQSPRYKITEKSQAVAFWCDPISGHATLYWYRQILGQGPELLVQFQDESVVDDSQLPKDRFSAERLKGVDSTLKIQPAELGDSAMYLCASSVRSGLNLPSYNEQFFGPGTRLTVL.

This clonotype was found many times. The junction and the germline gene differ at one end; a read error may be behind it. This rearrangement joins TRBV5-1 to TRBJ2-1; 12 nucleotides align to TRBD2. The CDR3 has 15 amino acids. CDR1 SGHRS and CDR2 YFSETQ come from the germline V gene. CDR3 DNA sequence: TGCGCCAGCAGCGGAGGACTAGCGGGGAATGGGCGAGGGATCTTC. Translated: CASSGGLAGNGRGIF.

This clonotype was recorded at least ten times. CDR3 protein: CASSPLGQGETQYF. Written as DNA, the CDR3 is TGTGCCAGCAGCCCCCTAGGACAGGGCGAGACCCAGTACTTC. The J gene is TRBJ2-5, the V gene TRBV4-2, with 8 bases fitting TRBD1. Unmatched junction bases numbered 6, after V lost 4 bases and J lost 5 bases. The germline CDR1 and CDR2 sequences are LGHNA and YNFKEQ. CDR3 length equals 14 residues.